Reported below is one T cell receptor beta chain. What it binds is unknown. Researchers ran the PCR with 60 Vbeta and 13 Jbeta primers. This table comes from immunoSEQ multiplex PCR, and its TCRdb copy is limited to in-frame clones, with some not included. This table holds around 86,000 clones, about 80% found once. The data derive from a study of cytomegalovirus exposure and HLA in healthy donors. Notes on the study in general: Generally TCR sequences proved uncommon, though certain public TCRs appeared in numerous donors. According to an earlier analysis, most TCR beta V segments yielded productive rearrangements about 90% or about 30% of the time.

Germline values: CDR1 SGHNT, CDR2 YENEEA. With 1 base clipped from V and 8 bases from J, the junction kept 8 bases outside the gene matches. CDR3 length: 16 residues. The specimen sequenced was PBMCs. The clonotype comes from a female donor in good health and CMV-seronegative. The genes are TRBV11-3 and TRBJ2-1, with 10 bases fitting TRBD2. CDR3 loop: CASSLVLAGVIHEQFF. The CDR3 DNA reads as TGTGCCAGCAGCTTAGTCCTAGCGGGAGTTATCCATGAGCAGTTCTTC.